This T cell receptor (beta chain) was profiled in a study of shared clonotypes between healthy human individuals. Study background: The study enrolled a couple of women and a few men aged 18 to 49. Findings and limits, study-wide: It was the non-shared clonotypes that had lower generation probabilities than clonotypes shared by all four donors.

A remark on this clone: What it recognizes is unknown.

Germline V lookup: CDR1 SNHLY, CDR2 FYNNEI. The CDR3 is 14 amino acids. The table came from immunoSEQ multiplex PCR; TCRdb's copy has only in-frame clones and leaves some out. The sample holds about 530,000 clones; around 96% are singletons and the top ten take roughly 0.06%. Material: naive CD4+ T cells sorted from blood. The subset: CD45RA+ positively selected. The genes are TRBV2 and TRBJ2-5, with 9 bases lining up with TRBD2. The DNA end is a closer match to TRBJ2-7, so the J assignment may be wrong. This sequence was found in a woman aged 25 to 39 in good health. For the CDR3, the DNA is TGTGCCAGCAGTGAAGGGCTAGCGGGAAACGAGCAGTACTTC. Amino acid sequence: CASSEGLAGNEQYF.